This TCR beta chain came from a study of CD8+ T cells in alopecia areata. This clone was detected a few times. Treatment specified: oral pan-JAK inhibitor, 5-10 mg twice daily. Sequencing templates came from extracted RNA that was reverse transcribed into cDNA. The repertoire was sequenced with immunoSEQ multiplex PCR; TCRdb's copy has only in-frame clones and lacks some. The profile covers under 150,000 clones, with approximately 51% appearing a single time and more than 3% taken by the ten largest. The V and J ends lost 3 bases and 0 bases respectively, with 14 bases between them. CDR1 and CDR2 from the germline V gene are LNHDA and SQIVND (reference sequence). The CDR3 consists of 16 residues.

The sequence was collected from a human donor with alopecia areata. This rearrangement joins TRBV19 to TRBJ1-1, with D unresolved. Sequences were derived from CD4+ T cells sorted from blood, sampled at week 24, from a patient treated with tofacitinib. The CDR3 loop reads CASSIFKAGLNTEAFF. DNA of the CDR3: TGTGCCAGTAGTATCTTTAAGGCGGGTCTGAACACTGAAGCTTTCTTT. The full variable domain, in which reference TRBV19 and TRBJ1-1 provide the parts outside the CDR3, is DGGITQSPKYLFRKEGQNVTLSCEQNLNHDAMYWYRQDPGQGLRLIYYSQIVNDFQKGDIAEGYSVSREKKESFPLTVTSAQKNPTAFYLCASSIFKAGLNTEAFFGQGTRLTVV.